This T cell receptor (beta chain) was recovered during a study of T cells in Graves' hyperthyroidism and ophthalmopathy. Whole-study context: Prior to any treatment, at the point of initial diagnosis, peripheral blood was collected. Study observations and caveats: Most expanded thyroid clonotypes above 0.001 also appeared in blood.

There are many counts of this clonotype. Its antigen is not identified. Amplified TCR beta CDR3 regions derived from RNA transcripts. An initial round of RT-PCR targeting the TCR CDR3 relied on the HTBI primer set. TCRdb re-analysed the multiplex PCR reads in MiXCR, keeping a single row per CDR3 protein. The data hold 360,000 or so distinct CDR3 sequences, with about a fifth observed a single time. CDR3 size: 13 residues. The germline V gene encodes CDR1 MNHNS and CDR2 SASEGT. Trimming took 6 bases from V and 2 from J, leaving 10 bases between them. If no ophthalmopathy progression occurred within 18 months, Graves' hyperthyroidism was stable. A patient was excluded if there was uncontrolled infection, other autoimmune disease, pregnancy or lactation.

The receptor was derived from a woman in her late teens or twenties with Graves' hyperthyroidism. The sample taken for sequencing was blood. V gene TRBV6-1 combines with J gene TRBJ1-1, with D unresolved. The CDR3 coding sequence is TGTGCCAGCAGGAAACCGCCCAACACTGAAGCTTTCTTT. This sequence encodes CASRKPPNTEAFF.